The clone carrying this TCR beta chain has at least ten counts. Its antigen is undetermined. The source of the sample is a study of CD8 T cells in ankylosing spondylitis. Regarding the study as a whole: Clones linked to the disease showed a CD8+ phenotype. They occurred at relatively low frequencies in peripheral blood.

TCRdb redid the calling of the 5' RACE reads with MiXCR, one entry per CDR3 protein. This sample has roughly 86,000 distinct CDR3 sequences, with 8.8% found just once. Looked up from germline, CDR1 is MNHEY and CDR2 is SVGEGT. V was pared by 2 bases and J by 7 bases, with 14 bases of the junction left unmatched. The CDR3 loop spans 17 amino acids. This TCR was recovered from a male donor with ankylosing spondylitis or in good health (not recorded which). This chain joins TRBV6-2 or TRBV6-3 and TRBJ2-1; the match to TRBD2 covers 7 bases. Sequenced: blood, either unsorted or a sorted T cell fraction (not recorded which). The CDR3 sequence: CASSYTHPGSGGNEQFF. The CDR3 DNA sequence: TGTGCCAGCAGTTACACCCATCCCGGGTCCGGGGGGAATGAGCAGTTCTTC.